This is a list of T cell receptor beta chains from one sample in a study of technical replicates of blood from several donors. Profiled with immunoSEQ multiplex PCR; TCRdb holds only in-frame clones, not every one. Of about 15,000 clones in the sample, 82% were seen once. Sample: PBMCs. The origin of the receptors is a human donor in good health. Some clones in this sample may be carry-over from other donors' samples. CDR3s include the opening cysteine and the closing phenylalanine or tryptophan. Fields, in order: J gene, D gene, CDR3 length, clone size, V gene, CDR3 protein, CDR3 DNA. D genes are given only for firm matches. Clone sizes are given selectively: once, few, many, or a class where the clone is expanded.

>TRBJ1-2|TRBD1|18|-|TRBV19
CASRENRQGVISSYGYTF
TGTGCCAGTAGGGAGAATCGACAGGGCGTCATTTCGAGTTATGGCTACACCTTC
>TRBJ2-7|TRBD2|16|-|TRBV4-2
CASSQDRTSGSQEQYF
TGTGCCAGCAGCCAAGATAGGACTAGCGGGAGTCAAGAGCAGTACTTC
>TRBJ1-2|-|13|-|TRBV11-2
CASSLFSLGGYTF
TGTGCCAGCAGCTTATTCAGTCTCGGGGGCTACACCTTC
>TRBJ1-5|-|15|-|TRBV5-1
CASSPQGGLNQPQHF
TGCGCCAGCAGCCCCCAAGGAGGGTTGAACCAGCCCCAGCATTTT
>TRBJ1-1|-|13|few|TRBV7-3
CASSRGRGFEAFF
TGTGCCAGCAGCCGTGGTAGGGGGTTCGAGGCTTTCTTT
>TRBJ2-3|-|14|-|TRBV7-2
CASSVGPGVDTQYF
TGTGCCAGCAGCGTAGGACCAGGGGTAGATACGCAGTATTTT
>TRBJ1-2|-|13|-|TRBV6-1
CATLPGTLYGYTF
TGTGCCACGCTACCCGGGACACTCTATGGCTACACCTTC
>TRBJ2-7|-|14|-|TRBV5-1
CASSPGEDGYEQYF
TGCGCCAGCAGCCCGGGGGAGGATGGATACGAGCAGTACTTC
>TRBJ2-7|-|11|-|TRBV2
CASSYSGEQYF
TGTGCCAGCAGTTATAGCGGCGAGCAGTACTTC
>TRBJ2-1|TRBD2|14|-|TRBV7-8
CASSFVGGGNEQFF
TGTGCCAGCAGCTTTGTCGGGGGGGGCAATGAGCAGTTCTTC
>TRBJ1-2|TRBD1|12|once|TRBV7-7
CAIGTGSYGYTF
TGTGCCATCGGGACAGGGTCCTATGGCTACACCTTC
>TRBJ2-7|-|15|-|TRBV5-6
CASSLGQTYSYEQYF
TGTGCCAGCAGCTTGGGACAGACCTATTCCTACGAGCAGTACTTC
>TRBJ2-3|-|17|-|TRBV30
CAWSSAYSLEDTDTQYF
TGTGCCTGGAGTAGCGCGTACTCACTAGAAGACACAGATACGCAGTATTTT
>TRBJ2-2|-|14|few|TRBV19
CASDSSQGTGELFF
TGTGCCAGCGACTCCTCACAGGGAACCGGGGAGCTGTTTTTT
>TRBJ2-7|-|14|-|TRBV5-1
CASSLGDGSDEQYF
TGCGCCAGCAGCTTGGGGGACGGGAGCGACGAGCAGTACTTC
>TRBJ1-1|-|14|few|TRBV9
CASSVSTGGTEAFF
TGTGCCAGCAGCGTATCGACGGGGGGGACTGAAGCTTTCTTT
>TRBJ1-5|-|13|few|TRBV2
CATTGTRNQPQHF
TGTGCCACCACAGGTACCAGAAATCAGCCCCAGCATTTT
>TRBJ2-7|TRBD1|14|-|TRBV4-1
CASSQETGGNEQYF
TGCGCCAGCAGCCAAGAAACAGGGGGGAACGAGCAGTACTTC
>TRBJ1-3|TRBD1|15|-|TRBV5-1
CASSFGRGSGNTIYF
TGCGCCAGCAGCTTTGGCAGGGGGTCTGGAAACACCATATATTTT
>TRBJ2-3|-|15|-|TRBV5-1
CASSLGQRGADTQYF
TGCGCCAGCAGCTTGGGACAGCGCGGGGCAGATACGCAGTATTTT
>TRBJ2-7|TRBD1|15|-|TRBV11-2
CASSLGGTGVYEQYF
TGTGCCAGCAGCTTAGGAGGGACAGGGGTCTACGAGCAGTACTTC
>TRBJ2-3|-|12|-|TRBV6-1
CASSERGDTQYF
TGTGCCAGCAGTGAACGGGGAGATACGCAGTATTTT
>TRBJ2-5|TRBD1|15|-|TRBV5-1
CASSIGQGKGETQYF
TGCGCCAGCAGCATAGGACAGGGGAAAGGAGAGACCCAGTACTTC
>TRBJ2-1|-|13|few|TRBV7-9
CASSIVPTHEQFF
TGTGCCAGCAGCATCGTCCCTACCCATGAGCAGTTCTTC
>TRBJ1-5|-|14|-|TRBV28
CASSFGGADQPQHF
TGTGCCAGCAGTTTCGGTGGGGCAGATCAGCCCCAGCATTTT
>TRBJ2-1|TRBD1|14|few|TRBV5-1
CASSPGGQGNEQFF
TGCGCCAGCAGCCCGGGCGGACAGGGGAATGAGCAGTTCTTC
>TRBJ1-3|TRBD1|18|-|TRBV6-1
CASSEELRDRGPGNTIYF
TGTGCCAGCAGTGAAGAGTTACGGGACAGGGGGCCTGGAAACACCATATATTTT
>TRBJ1-4|-|14|few|TRBV25-1
CASSSGTTNEKLFF
TGTGCCAGCAGTTCGGGGACAACTAATGAAAAACTGTTTTTT
>TRBJ2-7|TRBD1|15|-|TRBV5-1
CASRLGQGFSYEQYF
TGCGCCAGCAGACTGGGACAGGGTTTTTCCTACGAGCAGTACTTC
>TRBJ1-2|TRBD1|16|-|TRBV5-1
CASSLGGTAYLYGYTF
TGCGCCAGCAGCTTGGGGGGGACAGCTTACCTATATGGCTACACCTTC
>TRBJ2-1|TRBD2|15|-|TRBV4-3
CASSQTSGAYNEQFF
TGCGCCAGCAGCCAGACTAGCGGGGCCTACAATGAGCAGTTCTTC
>TRBJ1-2|TRBD1|16|few|TRBV5-6
CASSLGQIAPNYGYTF
TGTGCCAGCAGCCTGGGACAGATAGCCCCTAACTATGGCTACACCTTC
>TRBJ2-3|TRBD2|15|-|TRBV6-5
CASSRTSGSADTQYF
TGTGCCAGCAGCCGGACTAGCGGGAGTGCAGATACGCAGTATTTT
>TRBJ2-3|TRBD2|17|-|TRBV7-9
CASSPPGGSGKRDTQYF
TGTGCCAGCAGCCCTCCCGGGGGTAGCGGGAAGAGAGATACGCAGTATTTT
>TRBJ2-1|TRBD1|15|-|TRBV7-6
CASSLGQGAYNEQFF
TGTGCCAGCAGCCTGGGACAGGGAGCCTACAATGAGCAGTTCTTC
>TRBJ2-7|TRBD1|14|-|TRBV18
CASSPTPTGNEQYF
TGTGCCAGCTCACCAACCCCGACAGGGAACGAGCAGTACTTC
>TRBJ2-6|TRBD1|19|-|TRBV5-1
CASSLGLGTGVSGANVLTF
TGCGCCAGCAGCTTGGGGCTTGGGACAGGGGTCTCTGGGGCCAACGTCCTGACTTTC
>TRBJ2-7|TRBD2|16|once|TRBV30
CATDGTGGLAGREQYF
TGTGCCACGGACGGGACAGGGGGACTAGCGGGAAGGGAGCAGTACTTC
>TRBJ2-7|-|14|-|TRBV5-1
CASSFGGVTYEQYF
TGCGCCAGCAGCTTCGGAGGGGTAACCTACGAGCAGTACTTC
>TRBJ2-7|-|12|-|TRBV28
CASSSRGSEQYF
TGTGCCAGCAGCTCTCGGGGTAGTGAGCAGTACTTC
>TRBJ1-4|-|13|-|TRBV27
CASSHRVSEKLFF
TGTGCCAGCTCTCACAGGGTTTCGGAAAAACTGTTTTTT
>TRBJ2-3|TRBD2|15|-|TRBV12-5
CASGHPLANTDTQYF
TGTGCTAGTGGCCACCCACTAGCGAACACAGATACGCAGTATTTT
>TRBJ2-1|TRBD2|17|-|TRBV7-6
CASSLGGAGASYNEQFF
TGTGCCAGCAGCTTAGGAGGAGCGGGAGCCTCCTACAATGAGCAGTTCTTC
>TRBJ2-7|-|15|-|TRBV21-1
CASSNRDRSIYEQYF
TGTGCCAGCAGCAACCGGGACAGAAGTATCTACGAGCAGTACTTC
>TRBJ1-3|TRBD1|15|-|TRBV6-5
CASRRDRDRGNTIYF
TGTGCCAGCAGGCGGGACAGGGATAGAGGAAACACCATATATTTT
>TRBJ2-1|TRBD1|13|-|TRBV11-2
CASSHGQGDEQFF
TGTGCCAGCAGCCACGGACAGGGCGATGAGCAGTTCTTC
>TRBJ2-7|-|12|-|TRBV6-5
CASSYLLGEQYF
TGTGCCAGCAGTTACTTACTAGGGGAGCAGTACTTC
>TRBJ2-7|-|14|-|TRBV27
CASSLSSAPYEQYF
TGTGCCAGCAGTTTATCTAGCGCCCCCTACGAGCAGTACTTC
>TRBJ2-7|-|15|-|TRBV2
CASIPLAGRGYEQYF
TGTGCCAGCATCCCGTTGGCCGGGAGAGGGTACGAGCAGTACTTC
>TRBJ2-1|-|13|-|TRBV6-5
CASSLTPGHQAFF
TGTGCCAGCAGTCTAACCCCCGGACACCAGGCGTTCTTC
>TRBJ2-2|TRBD1|15|-|TRBV7-6
CASSHGTANTGELFF
TGTGCCAGCAGTCACGGGACAGCCAACACCGGGGAGCTGTTTTTT
>TRBJ2-7|TRBD2|14|-|TRBV27
CASSPGTSGAEQYF
TGTGCCAGCAGCCCCGGGACTAGCGGGGCTGAGCAGTACTTC
>TRBJ2-7|-|14|-|TRBV5-4
CASSFDRNNYEQYF
TGTGCCAGCAGCTTCGACAGGAATAACTACGAGCAGTACTTC
>TRBJ2-7|TRBD1|14|-|TRBV18
CASIPETGIYEQYF
TGTGCCAGCATACCTGAGACAGGGATCTACGAGCAGTACTTC
>TRBJ2-6|-|15|-|TRBV30
CAWSVGGSGANVLTF
TGTGCCTGGAGTGTAGGCGGTTCTGGGGCCAACGTCCTGACTTTC
>TRBJ1-3|TRBD1|14|-|TRBV5-6
CASSFGTGKGTIYF
TGTGCCAGCAGCTTCGGGACAGGGAAAGGCACCATATATTTT
>TRBJ1-1|TRBD1|15|-|TRBV18
CASSPTGRTNTEAFF
TGTGCCAGCTCACCGACAGGGAGAACGAACACTGAAGCTTTCTTT
>TRBJ2-7|-|14|-|TRBV4-2
CASSQGPTGGEQYF
TGTGCCAGCAGCCAAGGTCCTACAGGTGGGGAGCAGTACTTC
>TRBJ2-2|TRBD2|15|once|TRBV2
CASAKGLAVTGELFF
TGTGCCAGTGCAAAGGGACTAGCGGTCACCGGGGAGCTGTTTTTT
>TRBJ2-3|-|17|-|TRBV18
CASSPPLSQPFADTQYF
TGTGCCAGCTCACCACCATTGAGCCAACCTTTCGCAGATACGCAGTATTTT